This T cell receptor (beta chain) was identified during a study of OX40 agonist ivuxolimab in advanced cancers. In the study overall: Patients were over 65% male with ages about 20 to 79, mean 60.

Worth noting for this clone: The target antigen is unknown.

The germline V and J ends were trimmed by 7 bases and 6 bases, with 12 bases remaining between them. CDR3 length equals 12 residues. CDR1 and CDR2 (germline): MNHNY, SVGAGI (reference sequence). Produced via immunoSEQ multiplex PCR; TCRdb's table is partial and in-frame only. The sample comprises more than 65,000 clones, under 90% of which are singletons, and under 6.5% rests with the top ten. Regarding the study as a whole: Partial responders treated at 0.1-3.0 mg/kg exhibited clonal expansion among the lowest measured.

The chain carries TRBV6-6 and TRBJ1-1; D gene uncertain. Sequenced here: CD4+ or CD8+ T cells sorted from blood, sampled in a trial of the OX40 agonist ivuxolimab. This clonotype was sampled from an adult with an advanced solid tumor such as melanoma, head and neck, liver or kidney cancer. The chain's CDR3 is CASILNMAEAFF. CDR3 bases: TGTGCCAGCATCCTCAATATGGCTGAAGCTTTCTTT.